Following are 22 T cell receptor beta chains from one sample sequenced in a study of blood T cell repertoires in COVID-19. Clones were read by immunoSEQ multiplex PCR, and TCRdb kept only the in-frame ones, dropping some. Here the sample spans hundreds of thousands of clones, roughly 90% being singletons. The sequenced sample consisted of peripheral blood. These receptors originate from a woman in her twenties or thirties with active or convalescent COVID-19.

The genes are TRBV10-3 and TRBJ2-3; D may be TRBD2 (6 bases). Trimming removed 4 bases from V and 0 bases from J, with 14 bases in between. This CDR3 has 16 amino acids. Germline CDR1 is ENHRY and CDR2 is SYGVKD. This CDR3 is CAISVGGIGSTDTQYF. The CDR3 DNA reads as TGTGCCATCAGTGTGGGCGGGATTGGGAGCACAGATACGCAGTATTTT.

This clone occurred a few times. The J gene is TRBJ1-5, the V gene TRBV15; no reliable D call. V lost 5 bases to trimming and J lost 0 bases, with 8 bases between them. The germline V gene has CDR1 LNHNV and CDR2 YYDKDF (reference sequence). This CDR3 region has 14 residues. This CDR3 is CATSLLFSNQPQHF. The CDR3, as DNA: TGTGCCACCAGCCTCCTATTTAGCAATCAGCCCCAGCATTTT. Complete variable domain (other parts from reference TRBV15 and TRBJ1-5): DAMVIQNPRYQVTQFGKPVTLSCSQTLNHNVMYWYQQKSSQAPKLLFHYYDKDFNNEADTPDNFQSRRPNTSFCFLDIRSPGLGDTAMYLCATSLLFSNQPQHFGDGTRLSIL.

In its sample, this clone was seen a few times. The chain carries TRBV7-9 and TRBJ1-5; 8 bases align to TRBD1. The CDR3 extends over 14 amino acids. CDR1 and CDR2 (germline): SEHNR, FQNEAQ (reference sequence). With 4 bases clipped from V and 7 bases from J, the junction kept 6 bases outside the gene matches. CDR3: CASSSTGGRQPQHF. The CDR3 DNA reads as TGTGCCAGCAGCTCCACAGGGGGGAGGCAGCCCCAGCATTTT.

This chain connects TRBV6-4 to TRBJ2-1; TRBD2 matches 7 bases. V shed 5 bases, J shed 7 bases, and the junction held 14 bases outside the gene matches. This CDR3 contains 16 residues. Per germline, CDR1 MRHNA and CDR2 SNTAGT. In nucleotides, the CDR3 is TGTGCCAGCAGTAACGGGACCCCGTGGGGGGGGAATGAGCAGTTCTTC. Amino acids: CASSNGTPWGGNEQFF.

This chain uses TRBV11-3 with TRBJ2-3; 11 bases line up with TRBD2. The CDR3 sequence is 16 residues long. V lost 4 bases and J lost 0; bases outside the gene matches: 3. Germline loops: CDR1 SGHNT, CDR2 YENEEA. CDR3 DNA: TGTGCCAGCAGCTCTGGGACTAGCGGCAGCACAGATACGCAGTATTTT. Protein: CASSSGTSGSTDTQYF.

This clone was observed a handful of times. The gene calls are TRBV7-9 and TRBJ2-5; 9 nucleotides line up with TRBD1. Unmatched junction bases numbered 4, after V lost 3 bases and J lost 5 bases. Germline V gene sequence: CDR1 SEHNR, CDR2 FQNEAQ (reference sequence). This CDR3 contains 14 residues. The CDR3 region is CASSLDRGTETQYF. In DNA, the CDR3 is TGTGCCAGCAGCTTGGACAGGGGTACGGAGACCCAGTACTTC.

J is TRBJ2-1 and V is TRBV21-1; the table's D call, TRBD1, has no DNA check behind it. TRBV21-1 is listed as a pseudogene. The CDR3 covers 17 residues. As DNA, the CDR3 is TGTGCCAGCCGCATTTTCGAGGCGGGACAGGGTTACAATGAGCAGTTCTTC. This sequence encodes CASRIFEAGQGYNEQFF.

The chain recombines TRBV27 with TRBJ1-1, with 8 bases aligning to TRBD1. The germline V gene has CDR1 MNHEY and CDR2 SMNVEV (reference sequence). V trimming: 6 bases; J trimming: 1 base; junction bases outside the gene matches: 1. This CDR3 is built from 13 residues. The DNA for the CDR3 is TGTGCCAGCAGGGGACAGGAGAACACTGAAGCTTTCTTT. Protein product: CASRGQENTEAFF.

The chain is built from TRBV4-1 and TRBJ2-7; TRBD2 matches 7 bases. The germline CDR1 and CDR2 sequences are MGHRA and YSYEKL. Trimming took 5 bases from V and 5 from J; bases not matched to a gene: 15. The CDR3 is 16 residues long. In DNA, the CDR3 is TGCGCCAGCAGCTATTCTCCCGGCGGGAGATATAACGAGCAGTACTTC. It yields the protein CASSYSPGGRYNEQYF.

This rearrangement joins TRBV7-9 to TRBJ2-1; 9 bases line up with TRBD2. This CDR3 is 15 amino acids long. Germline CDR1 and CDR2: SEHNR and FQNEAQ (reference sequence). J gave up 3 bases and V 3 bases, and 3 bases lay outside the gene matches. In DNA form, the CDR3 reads TGTGCCAGCAGCTTCCGACTAGCGGTCTACAATGAGCAGTTCTTC. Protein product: CASSFRLAVYNEQFF.

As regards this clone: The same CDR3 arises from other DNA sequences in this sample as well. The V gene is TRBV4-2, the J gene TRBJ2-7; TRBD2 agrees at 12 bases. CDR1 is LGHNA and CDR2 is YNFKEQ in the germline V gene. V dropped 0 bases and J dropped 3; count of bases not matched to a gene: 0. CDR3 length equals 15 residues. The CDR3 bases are TGTGCCAGCAGCCAAGAGACTAGCGGGAGCTACGAGCAGTACTTC. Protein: CASSQETSGSYEQYF.

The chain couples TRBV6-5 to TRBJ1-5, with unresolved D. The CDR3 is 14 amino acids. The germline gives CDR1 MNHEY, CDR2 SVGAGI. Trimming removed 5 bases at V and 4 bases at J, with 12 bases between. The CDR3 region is CASSHYSENQPQHF. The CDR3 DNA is TGTGCCAGCAGTCACTACAGTGAAAATCAGCCCCAGCATTTT.

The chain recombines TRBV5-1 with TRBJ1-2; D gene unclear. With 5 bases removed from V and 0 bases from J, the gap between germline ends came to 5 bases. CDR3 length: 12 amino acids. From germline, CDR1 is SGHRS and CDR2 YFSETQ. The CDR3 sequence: CASSGSNYGYTF. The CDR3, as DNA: TGCGCCAGCAGTGGCTCTAACTATGGCTACACCTTC.

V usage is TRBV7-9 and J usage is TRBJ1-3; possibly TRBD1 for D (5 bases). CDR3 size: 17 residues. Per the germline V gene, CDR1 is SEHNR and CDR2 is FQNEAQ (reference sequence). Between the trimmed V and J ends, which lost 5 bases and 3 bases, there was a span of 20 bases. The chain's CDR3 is CASSQGDGGKGGNTIYF. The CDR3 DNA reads TGTGCCAGCAGCCAAGGGGATGGAGGGAAAGGTGGAAACACCATATATTTT.

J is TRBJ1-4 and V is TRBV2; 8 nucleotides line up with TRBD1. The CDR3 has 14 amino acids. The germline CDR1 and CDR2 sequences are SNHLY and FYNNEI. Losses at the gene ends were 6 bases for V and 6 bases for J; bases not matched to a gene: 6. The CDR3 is CASRTGVLDEKLFF. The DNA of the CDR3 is TGTGCCAGCAGGACAGGGGTGTTGGATGAAAAACTGTTTTTT.

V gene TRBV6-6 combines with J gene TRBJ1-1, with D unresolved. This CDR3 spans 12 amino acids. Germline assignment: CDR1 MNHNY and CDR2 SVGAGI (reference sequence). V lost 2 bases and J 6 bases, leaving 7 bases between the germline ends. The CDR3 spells CASSYVAAEAFF. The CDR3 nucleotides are TGTGCCAGCAGTTACGTGGCAGCTGAAGCTTTCTTT.

Written as DNA, the CDR3 is TGCGCCAGCAGCTGGGACAGTTACACCGGGGAGCTGTTTTTT. Residues: CASSWDSYTGELFF. This chain joins TRBV10-1 and TRBJ2-2; 7 bases fit TRBD1. V lost 6 bases to trimming and J lost 3 bases; unmatched junction nucleotides: 4. The CDR3 sequence is 14 residues long. In germline, CDR1 is WNHNN, CDR2 SYGVQD (reference sequence).

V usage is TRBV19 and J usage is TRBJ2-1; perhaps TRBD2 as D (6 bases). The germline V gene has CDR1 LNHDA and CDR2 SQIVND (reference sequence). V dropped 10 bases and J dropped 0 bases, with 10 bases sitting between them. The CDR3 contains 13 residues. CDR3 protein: CATRGSSYNEQFF. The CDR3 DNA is TGTGCCACTCGGGGGAGCTCCTACAATGAGCAGTTCTTC.

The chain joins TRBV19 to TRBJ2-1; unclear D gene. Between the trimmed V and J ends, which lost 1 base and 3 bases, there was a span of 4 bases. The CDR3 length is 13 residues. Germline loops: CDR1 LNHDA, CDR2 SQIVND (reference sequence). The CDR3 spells CASSIALYNEQFF. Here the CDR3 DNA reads TGTGCCAGTAGTATAGCCCTCTACAATGAGCAGTTCTTC. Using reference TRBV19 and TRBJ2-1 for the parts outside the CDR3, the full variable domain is DGGITQSPKYLFRKEGQNVTLSCEQNLNHDAMYWYRQDPGQGLRLIYYSQIVNDFQKGDIAEGYSVSREKKESFPLTVTSAQKNPTAFYLCASSIALYNEQFFGPGTRLTVL.

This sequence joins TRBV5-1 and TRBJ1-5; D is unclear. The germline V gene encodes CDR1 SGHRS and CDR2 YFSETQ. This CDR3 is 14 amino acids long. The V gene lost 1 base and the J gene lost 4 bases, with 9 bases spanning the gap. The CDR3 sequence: CASSLQEENQPQHF. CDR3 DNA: TGCGCCAGCAGCTTGCAGGAGGAAAATCAGCCCCAGCATTTT.

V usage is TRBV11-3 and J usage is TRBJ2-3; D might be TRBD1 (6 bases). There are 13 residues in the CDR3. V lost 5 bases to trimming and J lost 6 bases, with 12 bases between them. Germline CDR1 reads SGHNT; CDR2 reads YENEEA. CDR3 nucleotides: TGTGCCAGCAGCGTCAGTAGGGGGGATACGCAGTATTTT. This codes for CASSVSRGDTQYF.

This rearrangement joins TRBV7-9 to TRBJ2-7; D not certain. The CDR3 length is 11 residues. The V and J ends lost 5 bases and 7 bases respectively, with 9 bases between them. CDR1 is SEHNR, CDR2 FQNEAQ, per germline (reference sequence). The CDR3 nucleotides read TGTGCCAGCAGCGCCAGTAAGGAGCAGTACTTC. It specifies CASSASKEQYF.